The clone carrying this TCR beta chain was recorded many times. Its antigen is unknown. Per germline, CDR1 SGHTA and CDR2 FQGTGA. The CDR3 runs 13 residues. The germline V and J ends were trimmed by 5 bases and 4 bases, with 6 bases remaining between them. Isolated RNA was reverse transcribed in full, so expressed TCRB transcripts were sequenced. Sequencing was performed with immunoSEQ multiplex PCR; in TCRdb, only in-frame clones are kept and a portion is missing. The sample consists of roughly 290,000 clones, 7.5% to 9.5% of them appearing once. This record belongs to a study of beta chain features in type 1 diabetes. Study results and caveats: Any PCR bias toward short templates would affect both groups alike.

V gene TRBV7-3 combines with J gene TRBJ2-6; unclear D gene. The TCR originated in a woman in her late teens or twenties in good health. Source material: central memory CD4+ T cells from blood. CDR3 loop: CASSPQGANVLTF. CDR3 DNA: TGTGCCAGCAGCCCACAGGGGGCCAACGTCCTGACTTTC.